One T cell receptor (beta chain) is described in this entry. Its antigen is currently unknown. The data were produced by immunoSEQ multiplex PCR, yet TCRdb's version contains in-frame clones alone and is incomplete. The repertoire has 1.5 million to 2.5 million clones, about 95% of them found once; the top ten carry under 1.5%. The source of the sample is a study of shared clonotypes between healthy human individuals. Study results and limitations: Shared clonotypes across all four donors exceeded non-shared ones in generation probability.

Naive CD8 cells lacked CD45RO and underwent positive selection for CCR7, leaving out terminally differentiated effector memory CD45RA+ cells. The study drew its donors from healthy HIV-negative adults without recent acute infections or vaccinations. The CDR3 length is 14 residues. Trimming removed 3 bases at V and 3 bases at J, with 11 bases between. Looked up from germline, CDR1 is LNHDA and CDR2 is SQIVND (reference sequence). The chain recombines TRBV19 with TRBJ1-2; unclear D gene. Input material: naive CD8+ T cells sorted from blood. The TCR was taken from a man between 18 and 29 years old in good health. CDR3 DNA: TGTGCCAGTAGTATCGCAGAGGAGGACTATGGCTACACCTTC. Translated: CASSIAEEDYGYTF.